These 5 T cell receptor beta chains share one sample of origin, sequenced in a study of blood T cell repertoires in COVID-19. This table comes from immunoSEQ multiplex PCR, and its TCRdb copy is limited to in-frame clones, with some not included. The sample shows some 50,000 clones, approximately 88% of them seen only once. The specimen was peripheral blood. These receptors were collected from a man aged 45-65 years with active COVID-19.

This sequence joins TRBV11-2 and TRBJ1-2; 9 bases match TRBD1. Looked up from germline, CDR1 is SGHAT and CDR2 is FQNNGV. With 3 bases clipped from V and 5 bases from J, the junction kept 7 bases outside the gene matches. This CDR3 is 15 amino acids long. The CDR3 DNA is TGTGCCAGCAGCTTGGGAACAGGGGGCGGTTATGGCTACACCTTC. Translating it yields CASSLGTGGGYGYTF.

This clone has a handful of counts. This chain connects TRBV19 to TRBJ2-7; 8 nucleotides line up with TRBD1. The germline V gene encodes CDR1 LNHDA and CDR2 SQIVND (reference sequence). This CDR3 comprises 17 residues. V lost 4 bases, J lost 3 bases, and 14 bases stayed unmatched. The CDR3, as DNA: TGTGCCAGTAGTACCGCACATGCAGACAGGGGAGTCTACGAGCAGTACTTC. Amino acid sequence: CASSTAHADRGVYEQYF.

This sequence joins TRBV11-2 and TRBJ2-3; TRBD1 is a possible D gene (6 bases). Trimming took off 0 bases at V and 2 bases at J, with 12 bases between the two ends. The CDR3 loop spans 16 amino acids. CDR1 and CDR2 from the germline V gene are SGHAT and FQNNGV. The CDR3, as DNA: TGTGCCAGCAGCTTAGAAGGGGGACAACTCACAGATACGCAGTATTTT. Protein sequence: CASSLEGGQLTDTQYF.

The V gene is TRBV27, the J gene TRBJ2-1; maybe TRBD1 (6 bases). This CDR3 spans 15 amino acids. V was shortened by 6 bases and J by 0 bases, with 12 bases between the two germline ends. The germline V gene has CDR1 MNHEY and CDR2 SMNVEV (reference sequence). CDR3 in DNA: TGTGCCAGCAGGTCGACAGGAAGCTCCTACAATGAGCAGTTCTTC. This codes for CASRSTGSSYNEQFF.

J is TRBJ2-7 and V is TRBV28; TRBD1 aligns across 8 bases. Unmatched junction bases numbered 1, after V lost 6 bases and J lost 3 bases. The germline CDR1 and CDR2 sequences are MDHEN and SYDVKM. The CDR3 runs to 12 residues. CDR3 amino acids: CASRTGDYEQYF. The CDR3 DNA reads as TGTGCCAGCAGGACAGGGGACTACGAGCAGTACTTC.